The 18 T cell receptor beta chains below come from one sample, sequenced in a study of T cell responses to AZD1222 COVID-19 vaccine. Generated by immunoSEQ multiplex PCR, the TCRdb table keeps only in-frame clones and is missing some. The table records over 120,000 clones, around 93% of them present only once. Sequences were derived from peripheral blood, sampled on day 0 of AZD1222 vaccination. The source of these receptors is an adult in good health.

This chain joins TRBV5-5 and TRBJ1-4; D is unresolved. Germline lookup yields CDR1 SGHKS and CDR2 YYEKEE (reference sequence). Trimming removed 2 bases from V and 7 bases from J, with 6 bases in between. CDR3 length: 12 residues. CDR3 coding DNA: TGTGCCAGCAGCTTTGACGGTGAAAAACTGTTTTTT. It encodes CASSFDGEKLFF. Using reference TRBV5-5 and TRBJ1-4 for the parts outside the CDR3, the full variable domain is DAGVTQSPTHLIKTRGQQVTLRCSPISGHKSVSWYQQVLGQGPQFIFQYYEKEERGRGNFPDRFSARQFPNYSSELNVNALLLGDSALYLCASSFDGEKLFFGSGTQLSVL.

This clone was seen only a few times. The junction does not match germline at one end; this may be a read error. The genes are TRBV4-2 and TRBJ1-1, with 7 bases that match TRBD1. Looked up from germline, CDR1 is LGHNA and CDR2 is YNFKEQ. The CDR3 extends over 15 amino acids. The CDR3 sequence: CASTQAGDSYTEAFF. The CDR3 DNA follows: TGTGCCAGCACCCAAGCAGGGGACAGCTACACTGAAGCTTTCTTT.

This chain joins TRBV6-6 and TRBJ1-5; D unclear. V lost 5 bases and J lost 0, with 17 bases in between. The germline V gene encodes CDR1 MNHNY and CDR2 SVGAGI (reference sequence). This CDR3 spans 17 amino acids. The CDR3 reads CASSQKAPEYSNQPQHF. Written as DNA, the CDR3 is TGTGCCAGCAGTCAAAAGGCACCAGAGTATAGCAATCAGCCCCAGCATTTT.

This sequence joins TRBV10-3 and TRBJ2-5, with 10 bases lining up with TRBD1. The CDR3 runs 15 residues. V was pared by 3 bases and J by 5 bases, with 6 bases of the junction left unmatched. CDR1 ENHRY and CDR2 SYGVKD come from the germline V gene. CDR3 in amino acids: CAISDQTGGLETQYF. The CDR3 nucleotides are TGTGCCATCAGTGATCAGACAGGGGGCTTGGAGACCCAGTACTTC.

A single count supports this clone. This CDR3 is CVRGGERDRPPDYGYTF. The CDR3 coding sequence is TGTGTCAGAGGAGGCGAAAGGGACAGGCCGCCGGACTATGGCTACACCTTC. V gene TRBV7-5 combines with J gene TRBJ1-2; the table gives TRBD1 as D, unverified against the DNA. TRBV7-5 is a pseudogene locus. The CDR3 has 17 residues.

The chain uses TRBV11-3 and TRBJ2-1, with no clear D. CDR1 and CDR2 (germline): SGHNT, YENEEA. V shed 3 bases and J shed 6 bases, with 9 bases lying between them. The CDR3 spans 13 residues. CDR3 nucleotides: TGTGCCAGCAGCTTGGGCGTCTTCAATGAGCAGTTCTTC. Its translation: CASSLGVFNEQFF.

The chain joins TRBV7-2 to TRBJ2-7; 10 bases agree with TRBD1. From germline, CDR1 is SGHTA and CDR2 FQGNSA. J lost 5 bases, V lost 5 bases, and 6 bases had no gene match. The CDR3 is made up of 14 amino acids. The CDR3 DNA sequence: TGTGCCAGCAGCCCCCCGGGACAGGGGAACGAGCAGTACTTC. Its protein product is CASSPPGQGNEQYF.

This clone has just one count. The chain recombines TRBV9 with TRBJ2-7; D unclear. Trimming removed 0 bases from V and 2 bases from J, with 12 bases in between. Germline V lookup: CDR1 SGDLS, CDR2 YYNGEE. The CDR3 sequence is 15 residues long. CDR3 DNA sequence: TGTGCCAGCAGCGTAGCGACAACAGAAACCTACGAGCAGTACTTC. Protein: CASSVATTETYEQYF.

The rearrangement links TRBV5-4 to TRBJ1-2, with D perhaps matching TRBD1 (6 bases). The CDR3 loop spans 14 amino acids. Germline V gene sequence: CDR1 SGHNT, CDR2 YYREEE (reference sequence). With 0 bases removed from V and 2 bases from J, the gap between germline ends came to 8 bases. Here the CDR3 DNA reads TGTGCCAGCAGCTTGGCCACAGGGAACTATGGCTACACCTTC. It specifies CASSLATGNYGYTF.

Concerning this clone itself: The sample has other DNA sequences that encode this CDR3 too. The chain uses TRBV5-1 and TRBJ1-1; possibly TRBD1 for D (5 bases). CDR1 is SGHRS and CDR2 is YFSETQ in the germline V gene. Trimming left V 3 bases short and J 2 bases short, with 8 bases between. The CDR3 totals 13 residues. The CDR3 DNA reads as TGCGCCAGCAGCTCTCAGGGTAACACTGAAGCTTTCTTT. Encoded protein: CASSSQGNTEAFF.

The chain carries TRBV12-3 or TRBV12-4 and TRBJ1-1; no clear D gene. V lost 11 bases to trimming and J lost 0 bases, with 10 bases between them. This CDR3 comprises 12 residues. The CDR3 region has the DNA TGTGCCTCCAGTGACCTGAACACTGAAGCTTTCTTT. It yields the protein CASSDLNTEAFF.

V usage is TRBV7-3 and J usage is TRBJ1-1, with 8 bases aligning to TRBD1. This CDR3 is 16 amino acids long. Germline CDR1 SGHTA, CDR2 FQGTGA. V dropped 5 bases and J dropped 3; count of bases not matched to a gene: 11. DNA of the CDR3: TGTGCCAGCAGCGAGAGGCCAGGGGGCACGTACACTGAAGCTTTCTTT. Residues: CASSERPGGTYTEAFF.

The chain couples TRBV19 to TRBJ1-2, with TRBD1 identical over 7 bases. The CDR3 covers 16 residues. V lost 9 bases and J lost 0; bases outside the gene matches: 13. The germline gives CDR1 LNHDA, CDR2 SQIVND (reference sequence). In nucleotides, the CDR3 is TGTGCCAGCAACTTATATCTGGGACAGTCTAACTATGGCTACACCTTC. This gives the protein CASNLYLGQSNYGYTF.

This chain connects TRBV28 to TRBJ1-1; unclear D gene. The germline CDR1 and CDR2 sequences are MDHEN and SYDVKM. V lost 5 bases and J 0 bases, leaving 13 bases between the germline ends. The length of the CDR3 is 15 residues. Written as DNA, the CDR3 is TGTGCCAGCAGTGCCCTTGGTAACATGAACACTGAAGCTTTCTTT. This gives the protein CASSALGNMNTEAFF.

The rearrangement uses TRBV9 and TRBJ2-1; D call uncertain. Germline V gives CDR1 SGDLS, CDR2 YYNGEE. CDR3 length: 13 amino acids. V lost 3 bases and J lost 5, with 9 bases in between. The CDR3 loop is CASSATRNNEQFF. DNA of the CDR3: TGTGCCAGCAGCGCGACACGTAACAATGAGCAGTTCTTC.

This rearrangement joins TRBV6-1 to TRBJ1-2; D possibly corresponds to TRBD1 (5 bases). Germline lookup yields CDR1 MNHNS and CDR2 SASEGT. This CDR3 is 16 amino acids long. The V end was cut by 2 bases, the J end by 5 bases, with 18 bases between. The CDR3 protein is CASSEWRGRYNYGYTF. In DNA form, the CDR3 reads TGTGCCAGCAGTGAATGGCGGGGCCGCTATAATTATGGCTACACCTTC.

The chain is built from TRBV2 and TRBJ1-1; D gene uncertain. V lost 6 bases and J 6 bases, leaving 11 bases between the germline ends. The CDR3 covers 12 residues. Per the germline V gene, CDR1 is SNHLY and CDR2 is FYNNEI. CDR3 sequence: CASRNDGSEAFF. In DNA form, the CDR3 reads TGTGCCAGCAGGAATGACGGCTCTGAAGCTTTCTTT.

The chain has TRBV30 and TRBJ1-1; D gene ambiguous. Germline CDR1 and CDR2: GTSNPN and SVGIG (reference sequence). Between the trimmed V and J ends, which lost 0 bases and 9 bases, there was a span of 8 bases. The CDR3 runs 11 residues. The DNA of the CDR3 is TGTGCCTGGAGTGTACTTGGGAAAGCTTTCTTT. Translation: CAWSVLGKAFF.